This T cell receptor (beta chain) was identified during a study of Ad26.COV2.S vaccination and SARS-CoV-2 variants. Study conclusions and caveats: Total T cell responses may have been underestimated by the TCR breadth and depth analyses.

Regarding this clone: Its antigen is not known.

Sequencing used immunoSEQ multiplex PCR; TCRdb keeps in-frame clones, though not all of them. The table records about 350,000 clones, 92% of them present only once. Germline-derived CDR1 and CDR2 are SEHNR and FQNEAQ (reference sequence). There are 14 residues in the CDR3. Trimming removed 3 bases from V and 6 bases from J, with 13 bases in between. The source of this sequence is a human donor who had recovered from COVID-19. Here the sequenced sample was peripheral blood, taken after recovery from COVID-19. V is TRBV7-9 and J is TRBJ2-3; D might be TRBD2 (6 bases). CDR3 amino acids: CASSFQRVADTQYF. For the CDR3, the DNA is TGTGCCAGCAGCTTCCAGCGGGTCGCTGATACGCAGTATTTT.